This TCR beta chain was identified in a study of beta chain features in type 1 diabetes. Study-wide context: The examined sorted cells totaled 107,917,701 across samples.

Expressed TCRB transcripts were sequenced because the isolated RNA had all been reverse transcribed beforehand. Reads from naive, central memory and regulatory T cell samples averaged approximately 3.7 million. Generated by immunoSEQ multiplex PCR, the TCRdb table keeps only in-frame clones and is missing some. The table includes hundreds of thousands of clones, about an eighth detected once. Study-level findings and limits: When Type 1 diabetes patients were examined, their TCRB CDR3s proved moderately but significantly shorter in all four CD4+ subsets.

In the case of this clone: Its antigen is still unknown.

The length of the CDR3 is 16 residues. Germline V gene sequence: CDR1 PRHDT, CDR2 FYEKMQ (reference sequence). V lost 0 bases, J lost 3 bases, and 3 bases stayed unmatched. Sequencing was done on a sample of naive CD4+ T cells from blood. The receptor was derived from a young man with type 1 diabetes. V gene TRBV13 combines with J gene TRBJ1-2; 11 nucleotides agree with TRBD1. This CDR3 is CASSLGGQGADYGYTF. The CDR3 DNA reads as TGTGCCAGCAGCTTAGGCGGACAGGGGGCGGACTATGGCTACACCTTC.